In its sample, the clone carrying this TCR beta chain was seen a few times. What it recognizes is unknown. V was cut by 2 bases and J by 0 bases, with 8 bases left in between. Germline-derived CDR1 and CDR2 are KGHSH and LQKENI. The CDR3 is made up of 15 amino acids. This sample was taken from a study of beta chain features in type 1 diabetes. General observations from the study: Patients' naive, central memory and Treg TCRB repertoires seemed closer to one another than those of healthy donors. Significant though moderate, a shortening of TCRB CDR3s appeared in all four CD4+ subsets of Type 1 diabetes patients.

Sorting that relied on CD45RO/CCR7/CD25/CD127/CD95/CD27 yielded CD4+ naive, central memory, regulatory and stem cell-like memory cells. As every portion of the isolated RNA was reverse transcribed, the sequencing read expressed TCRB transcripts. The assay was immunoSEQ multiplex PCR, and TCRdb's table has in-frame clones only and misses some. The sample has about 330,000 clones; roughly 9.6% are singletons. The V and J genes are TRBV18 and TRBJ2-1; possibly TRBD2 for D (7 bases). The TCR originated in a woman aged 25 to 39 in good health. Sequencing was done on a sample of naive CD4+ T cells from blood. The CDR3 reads CASSPRGGSYNEQFF. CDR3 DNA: TGTGCCAGCTCACCAAGGGGGGGCTCCTACAATGAGCAGTTCTTC. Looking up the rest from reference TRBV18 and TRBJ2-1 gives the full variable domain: NAGVMQNPRHLVRRRGQEARLRCSPMKGHSHVYWYRQLPEEGLKFMVYLQKENIIDESGMPKERFSAEFPKEGPSILRIQQVVRGDSAAYFCASSPRGGSYNEQFFGPGTRLTVL.